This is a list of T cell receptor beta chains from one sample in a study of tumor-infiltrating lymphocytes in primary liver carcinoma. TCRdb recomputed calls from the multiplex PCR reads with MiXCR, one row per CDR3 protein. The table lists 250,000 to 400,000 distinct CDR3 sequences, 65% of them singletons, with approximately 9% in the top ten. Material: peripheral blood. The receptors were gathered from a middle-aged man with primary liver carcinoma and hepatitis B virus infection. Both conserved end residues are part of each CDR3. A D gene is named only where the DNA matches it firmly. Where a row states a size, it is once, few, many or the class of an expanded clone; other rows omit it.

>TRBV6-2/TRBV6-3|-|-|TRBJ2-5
TGTGCCAGCAGTTTAAGGTGGAACCAAGAGACCCAGTACTTC
CASSLRWNQETQYF
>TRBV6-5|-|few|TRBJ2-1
TGTGCCAGCGGCCCAGGGACCTACAGTGAGCAGTTCTTC
CASGPGTYSEQFF
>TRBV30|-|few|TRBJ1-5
TGTGCCTGGAGTGTTGCCGGAAATCAGCCCCAGCATTTT
CAWSVAGNQPQHF
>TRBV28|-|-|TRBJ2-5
TGTGCCAGCAGTCCTCTCGGAGGTACCCAGTACTTC
CASSPLGGTQYF
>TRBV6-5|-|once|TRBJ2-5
TGTGCCAGCAGTTCTCTCCTTCATAAGACCCAGTACTTC
CASSSLLHKTQYF
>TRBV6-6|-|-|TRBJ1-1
TGTGACAGCAGAGAAACCCGGACCGAGGGTACTGAAGCTTTCTTT
CDSRETRTEGTEAFF
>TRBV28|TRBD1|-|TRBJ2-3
TGTGCCAGCAGAAGTGGGGGACAGGGCACAGATACGCAGTATTTT
CASRSGGQGTDTQYF
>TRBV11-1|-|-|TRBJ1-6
TGTGCCAGCAGCCGGACGCTGGTTTCACCCTTCCAGTTT
CASSRTLVSPFQF
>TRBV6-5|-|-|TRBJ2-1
TGTGCCAGCAGTAAGACTAGTTTTGAGCAGTTCTTC
CASSKTSFEQFF
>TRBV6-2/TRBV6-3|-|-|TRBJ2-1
TGTGCCAGCAGTTACGGCGTGAACCCTGAGCAGTTCTTC
CASSYGVNPEQFF
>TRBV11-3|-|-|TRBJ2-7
TGTGTCGGCAGCTTAGAAGGGAATTACGAGCAGTACTTC
CVGSLEGNYEQYF
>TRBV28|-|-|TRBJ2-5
TGTACCAGCAGCCGCCTGGAACAGGGACACTTCTGGGGGACCCAGTACTTC
CTSSRLEQGHFWGTQYF
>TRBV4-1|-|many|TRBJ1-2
TGCGCCAGCAGCCAAGAGGGATACTATGGCTACACCTTC
CASSQEGYYGYTF
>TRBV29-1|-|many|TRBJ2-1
TGCAGCGTTGATCTGGGGGGTACCATATTCTTC
CSVDLGGTIFF
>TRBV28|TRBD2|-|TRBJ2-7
TGTGCCAGCAGTGCCCCTTACAGCGGGAGGGCGCGGTACGAACAGTACTTC
CASSAPYSGRARYEQYF
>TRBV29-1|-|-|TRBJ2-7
TGCAGCGTTCGAGAGTCAAGGTACTACGAGCAGTACTTC
CSVRESRYYEQYF
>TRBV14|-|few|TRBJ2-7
TGTGCCAGCAGCCAAGAGTTGGACACAAGCTACGAGCAGTACTTC
CASSQELDTSYEQYF
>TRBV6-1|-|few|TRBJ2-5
TGTGCCAGCAGTGAAGTTTATAGGGGACATACCCAAGAGACCCAGTACTTC
CASSEVYRGHTQETQYF
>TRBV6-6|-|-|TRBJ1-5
TGTGCCAGCAGTTACGAGGGGTACTATCAGCCCCAGCATTTT
CASSYEGYYQPQHF
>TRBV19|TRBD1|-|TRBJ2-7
TGTGCCAGTAGTGCCCCGAGGACAGGGTTCAACGAGCAGTACTTC
CASSAPRTGFNEQYF
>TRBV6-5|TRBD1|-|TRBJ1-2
TGTACCAGCAGGCAGGACAGGGACCCCTATGGCTACACCTTC
CTSRQDRDPYGYTF
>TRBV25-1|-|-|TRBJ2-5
TGTGCCAGCGGATCCCTCCAACAGGGTTTTAAAGAGACCCAGTACTTC
CASGSLQQGFKETQYF
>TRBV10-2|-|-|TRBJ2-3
TGCGCCAGCGGGAATGCGCGCATAGACACGCAGTATTTT
CASGNARIDTQYF